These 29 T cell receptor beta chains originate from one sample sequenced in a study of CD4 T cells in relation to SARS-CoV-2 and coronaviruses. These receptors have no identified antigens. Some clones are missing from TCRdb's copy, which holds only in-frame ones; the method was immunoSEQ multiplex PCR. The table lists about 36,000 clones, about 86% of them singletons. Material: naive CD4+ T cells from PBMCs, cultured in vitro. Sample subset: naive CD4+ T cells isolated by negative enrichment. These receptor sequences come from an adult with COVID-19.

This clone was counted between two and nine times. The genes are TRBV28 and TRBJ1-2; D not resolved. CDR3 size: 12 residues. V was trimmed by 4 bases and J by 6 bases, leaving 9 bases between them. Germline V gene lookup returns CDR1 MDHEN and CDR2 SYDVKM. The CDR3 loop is CASSSSFDGYTF. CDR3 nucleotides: TGTGCCAGCAGTTCATCTTTTGATGGCTACACCTTC.

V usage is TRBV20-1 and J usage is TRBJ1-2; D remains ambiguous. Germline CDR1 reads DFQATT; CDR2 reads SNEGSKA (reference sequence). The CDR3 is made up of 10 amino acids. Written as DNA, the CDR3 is TGCAGCGGACGGTCCTTAGGCTACACCTTC. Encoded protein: CSGRSLGYTF.

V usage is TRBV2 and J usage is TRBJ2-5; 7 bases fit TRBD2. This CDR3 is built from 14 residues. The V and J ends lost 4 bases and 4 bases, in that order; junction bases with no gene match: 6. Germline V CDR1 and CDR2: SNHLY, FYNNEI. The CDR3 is CASSAGGARETQYF. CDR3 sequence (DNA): TGTGCCAGCAGTGCGGGGGGTGCAAGAGAGACCCAGTACTTC.

The CDR3 reads CASRDRGIETQYF. CDR3 DNA: TGTGCCAGCAGGGACAGGGGAATTGAGACCCAGTACTTC. This chain uses TRBV28 with TRBJ2-5; 9 bases are a match to TRBD1. V was pared by 6 bases and J by 5 bases, with 4 bases of the junction left unmatched. CDR3 length: 13 residues. Per germline, CDR1 MDHEN and CDR2 SYDVKM.

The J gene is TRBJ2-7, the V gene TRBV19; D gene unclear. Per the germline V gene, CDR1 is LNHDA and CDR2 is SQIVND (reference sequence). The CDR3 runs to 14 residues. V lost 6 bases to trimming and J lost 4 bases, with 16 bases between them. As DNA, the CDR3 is TGTGCCAGTAGCCGTAGTGTCAGCTCGTACGAGCAGTACTTC. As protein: CASSRSVSSYEQYF.

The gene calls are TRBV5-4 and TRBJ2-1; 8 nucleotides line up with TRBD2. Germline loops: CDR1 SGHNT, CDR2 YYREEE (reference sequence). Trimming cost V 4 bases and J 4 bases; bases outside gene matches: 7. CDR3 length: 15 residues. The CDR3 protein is CASSLDSSGYNEQFF. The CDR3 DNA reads TGTGCCAGCAGCCTAGACTCTAGCGGGTACAATGAGCAGTTCTTC.

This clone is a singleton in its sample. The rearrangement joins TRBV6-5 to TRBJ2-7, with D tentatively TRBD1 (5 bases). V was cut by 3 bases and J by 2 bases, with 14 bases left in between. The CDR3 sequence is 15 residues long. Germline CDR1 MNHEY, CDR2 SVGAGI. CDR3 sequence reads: CASSYDTGHTYEQYF. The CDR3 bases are TGTGCCAGCAGTTATGACACAGGCCACACCTACGAGCAGTACTTC.

CDR3 protein: CASSIGTNPIGTQYF. CDR3 DNA sequence: TGTGCCAGTAGTATCGGGACAAACCCTATTGGGACCCAGTACTTC. The chain links TRBV19 to TRBJ2-5, with a weak D call TRBD1 (6 bases). This CDR3 has 15 residues. Germline V gene data show CDR1 as LNHDA and CDR2 as SQIVND (reference sequence). With 3 bases removed from V and 7 bases from J, the gap between germline ends came to 18 bases.

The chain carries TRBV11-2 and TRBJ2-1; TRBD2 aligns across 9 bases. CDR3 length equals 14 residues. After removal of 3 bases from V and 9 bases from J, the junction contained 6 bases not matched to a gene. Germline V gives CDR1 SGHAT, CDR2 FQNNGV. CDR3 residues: CASSFGTSSREQFF. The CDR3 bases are TGTGCCAGCAGCTTCGGGACTAGCTCGCGTGAGCAGTTCTTC.

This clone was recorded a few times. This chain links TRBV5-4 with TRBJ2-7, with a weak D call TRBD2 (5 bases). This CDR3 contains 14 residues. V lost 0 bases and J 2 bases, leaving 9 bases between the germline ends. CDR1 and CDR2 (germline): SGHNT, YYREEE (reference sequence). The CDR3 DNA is TGTGCCAGCAGCTTGGGCCCAGCGGCCTACGAGCAGTACTTC. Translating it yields CASSLGPAAYEQYF.

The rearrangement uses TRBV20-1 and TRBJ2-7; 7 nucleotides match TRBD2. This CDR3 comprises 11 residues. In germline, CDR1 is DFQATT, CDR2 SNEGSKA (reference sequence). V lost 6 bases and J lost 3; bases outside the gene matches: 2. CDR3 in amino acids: CSAQRGYEQYF. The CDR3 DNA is TGCAGTGCGCAGCGGGGCTACGAGCAGTACTTC.

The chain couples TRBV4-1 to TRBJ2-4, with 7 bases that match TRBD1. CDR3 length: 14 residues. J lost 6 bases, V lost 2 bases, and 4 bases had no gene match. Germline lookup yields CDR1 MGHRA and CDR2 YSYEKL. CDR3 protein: CASSQLRQGNIQYF. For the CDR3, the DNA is TGCGCCAGCAGCCAACTAAGACAGGGAAACATTCAGTACTTC.

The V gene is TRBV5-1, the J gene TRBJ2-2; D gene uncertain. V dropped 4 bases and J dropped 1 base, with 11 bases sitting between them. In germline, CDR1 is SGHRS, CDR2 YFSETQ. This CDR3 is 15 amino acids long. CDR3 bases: TGCGCCAGCAGCCGCGATCAGATGAACACCGGGGAGCTGTTTTTT. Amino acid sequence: CASSRDQMNTGELFF. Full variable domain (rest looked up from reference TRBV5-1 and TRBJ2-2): KAGVTQTPRYLIKTRGQQVTLSCSPISGHRSVSWYQQTPGQGLQFLFEYFSETQRNKGNFPGRFSGRQFSNSRSEMNVSTLELGDSALYLCASSRDQMNTGELFFGEGSRLTVL.

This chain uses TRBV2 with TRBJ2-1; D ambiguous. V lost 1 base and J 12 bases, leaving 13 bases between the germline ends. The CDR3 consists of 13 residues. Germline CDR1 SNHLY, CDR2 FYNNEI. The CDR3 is CASSEEGRLGQFF. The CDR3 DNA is TGTGCCAGCAGTGAAGAGGGCCGCCTTGGGCAGTTCTTC.

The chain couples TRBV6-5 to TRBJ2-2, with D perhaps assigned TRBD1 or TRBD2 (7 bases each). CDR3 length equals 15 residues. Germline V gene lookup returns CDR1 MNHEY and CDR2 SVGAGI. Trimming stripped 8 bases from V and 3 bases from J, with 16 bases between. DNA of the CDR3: TGTGCCAGCCCCAGGGGGGGGTTCGACACCGGGGAGCTGTTTTTT. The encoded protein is CASPRGGFDTGELFF.

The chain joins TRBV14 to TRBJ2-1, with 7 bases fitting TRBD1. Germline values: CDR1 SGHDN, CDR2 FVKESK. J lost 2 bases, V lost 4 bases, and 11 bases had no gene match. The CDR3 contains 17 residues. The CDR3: CASSPYPDRAPYNEQFF. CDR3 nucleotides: TGTGCCAGCAGCCCCTACCCAGACAGGGCCCCCTACAATGAGCAGTTCTTC.

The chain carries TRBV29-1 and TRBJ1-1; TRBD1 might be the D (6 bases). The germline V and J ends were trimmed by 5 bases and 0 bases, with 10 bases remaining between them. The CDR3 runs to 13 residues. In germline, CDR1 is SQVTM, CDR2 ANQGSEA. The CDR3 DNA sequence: TGCAGCGTTACAACAGGGTTGAACACTGAAGCTTTCTTT. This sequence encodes CSVTTGLNTEAFF.

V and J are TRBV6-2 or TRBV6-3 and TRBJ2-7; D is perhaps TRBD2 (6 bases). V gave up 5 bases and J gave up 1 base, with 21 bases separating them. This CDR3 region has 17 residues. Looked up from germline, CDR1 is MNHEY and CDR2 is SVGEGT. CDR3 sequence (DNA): TGTGCCAGCAGTCATAGCCGATGGACGGGGGTGTCCTACGAGCAGTACTTC. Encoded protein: CASSHSRWTGVSYEQYF.

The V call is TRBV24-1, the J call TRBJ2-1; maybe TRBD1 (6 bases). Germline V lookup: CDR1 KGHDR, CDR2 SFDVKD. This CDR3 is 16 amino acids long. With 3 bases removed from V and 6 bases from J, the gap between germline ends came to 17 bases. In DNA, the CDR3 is TGTGCCACCAGTGATACGGGGTCTAGAGGGGGCAATGAGCAGTTCTTC. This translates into CATSDTGSRGGNEQFF.

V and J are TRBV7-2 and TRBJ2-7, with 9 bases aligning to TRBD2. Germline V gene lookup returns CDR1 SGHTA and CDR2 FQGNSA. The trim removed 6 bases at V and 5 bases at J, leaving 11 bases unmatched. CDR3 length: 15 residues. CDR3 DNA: TGTGCCAGCAGTCCCAATAGCGGGAGTTCCGACGAGCAGTACTTC. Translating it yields CASSPNSGSSDEQYF.

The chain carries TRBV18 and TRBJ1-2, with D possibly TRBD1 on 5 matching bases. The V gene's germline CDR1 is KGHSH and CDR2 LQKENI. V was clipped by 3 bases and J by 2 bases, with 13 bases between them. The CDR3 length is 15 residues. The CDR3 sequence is CASSPGTGENYGYTF. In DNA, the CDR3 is TGTGCCAGCTCACCCGGGACCGGTGAAAACTATGGCTACACCTTC.

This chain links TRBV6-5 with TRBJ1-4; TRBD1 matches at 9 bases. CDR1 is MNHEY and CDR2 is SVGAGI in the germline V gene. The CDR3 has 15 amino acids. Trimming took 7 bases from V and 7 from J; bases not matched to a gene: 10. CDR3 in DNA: TGTGCCAGCAAAAAGATACGGGACAGGGTTGAAAAACTGTTTTTT. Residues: CASKKIRDRVEKLFF.

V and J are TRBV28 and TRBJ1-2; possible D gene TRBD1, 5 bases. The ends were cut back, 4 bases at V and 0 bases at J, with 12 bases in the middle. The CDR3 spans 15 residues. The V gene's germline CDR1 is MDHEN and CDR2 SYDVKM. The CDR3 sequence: CASSSRSGANYGYTF. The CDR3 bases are TGTGCCAGCAGTTCGCGTTCGGGGGCTAACTATGGCTACACCTTC.

The CDR3 loop reads CASSVGAVDLQETQYF. DNA for the CDR3: TGTGCCAGCAGCGTAGGAGCGGTGGACCTACAAGAGACCCAGTACTTC. This chain connects TRBV9 to TRBJ2-5; a weak D match, TRBD2 (5 bases). The CDR3 totals 16 residues. In germline, CDR1 is SGDLS, CDR2 YYNGEE. Trimming left V 0 bases short and J 2 bases short, with 14 bases between.

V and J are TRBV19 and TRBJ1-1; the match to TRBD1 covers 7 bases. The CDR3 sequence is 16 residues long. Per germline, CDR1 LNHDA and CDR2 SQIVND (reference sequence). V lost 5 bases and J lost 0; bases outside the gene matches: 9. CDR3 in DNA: TGTGCCAGTAGTGCTGGAATGGGACAGCTGAACACTGAAGCTTTCTTT. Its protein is CASSAGMGQLNTEAFF.

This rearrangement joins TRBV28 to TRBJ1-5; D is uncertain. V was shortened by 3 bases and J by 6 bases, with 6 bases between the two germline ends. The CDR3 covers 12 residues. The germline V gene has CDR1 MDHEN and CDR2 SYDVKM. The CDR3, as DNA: TGTGCCAGCAGTTTTGGTTCTCAGCCCCAGCATTTT. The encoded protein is CASSFGSQPQHF.

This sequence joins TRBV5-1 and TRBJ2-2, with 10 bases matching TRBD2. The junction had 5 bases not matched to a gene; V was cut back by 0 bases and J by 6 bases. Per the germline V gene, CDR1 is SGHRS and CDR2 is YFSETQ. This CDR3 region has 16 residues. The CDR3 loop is CASSLGGLASSGELFF. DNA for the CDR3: TGCGCCAGCAGCTTGGGGGGACTAGCGTCCTCCGGGGAGCTGTTTTTT. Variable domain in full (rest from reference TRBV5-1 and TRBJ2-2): KAGVTQTPRYLIKTRGQQVTLSCSPISGHRSVSWYQQTPGQGLQFLFEYFSETQRNKGNFPGRFSGRQFSNSRSEMNVSTLELGDSALYLCASSLGGLASSGELFFGEGSRLTVL.

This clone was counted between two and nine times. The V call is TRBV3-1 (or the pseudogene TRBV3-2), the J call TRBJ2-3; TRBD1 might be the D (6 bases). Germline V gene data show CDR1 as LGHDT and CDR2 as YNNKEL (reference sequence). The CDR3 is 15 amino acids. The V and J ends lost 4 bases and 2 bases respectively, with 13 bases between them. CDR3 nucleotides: TGTGCCAGCAGCCCCCGTGGACAGTTCACAGATACGCAGTATTTT. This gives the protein CASSPRGQFTDTQYF.

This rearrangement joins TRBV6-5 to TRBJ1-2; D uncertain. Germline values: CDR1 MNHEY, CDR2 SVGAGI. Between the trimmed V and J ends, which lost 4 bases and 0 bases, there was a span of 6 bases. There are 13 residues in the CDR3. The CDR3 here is CASSFQANYGYTF. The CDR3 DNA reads TGTGCCAGCAGTTTTCAGGCTAACTATGGCTACACCTTC.